One sample yielded the 5 T cell receptor beta chains listed below, sequenced in a study of shared clonotypes between healthy human individuals. Assay used: immunoSEQ multiplex PCR; TCRdb lists only in-frame clones, some missing. Here the sample spans around 1.5 million clones, 95% to 99% being singletons. The sample was naive CD4+ T cells sorted from blood. Subset reported: CD45RA+ positively selected. Source of these receptors: a young man in good health.

V gene TRBV5-4 combines with J gene TRBJ1-1; D ambiguous. The CDR3 totals 13 residues. The V end lost 1 base, the J end lost 1 base, and 5 bases lay between the germline ends. Germline lookup yields CDR1 SGHNT and CDR2 YYREEE (reference sequence). The CDR3 sequence is CASSLPQNTEAFF. CDR3 coding DNA: TGTGCCAGCAGCTTGCCTCAGAACACTGAAGCTTTCTTT. Full variable domain (rest looked up from reference TRBV5-4 and TRBJ1-1): ETGVTQSPTHLIKTRGQQVTLRCSSQSGHNTVSWYQQALGQGPQFIFQYYREEENGRGNFPPRFSGLQFPNYSSELNVNALELDDSALYLCASSLPQNTEAFFGQGTRLTVV.

The chain combines TRBV5-5 with TRBJ2-7, with D perhaps given as TRBD1 or TRBD2 (5 bases each). V was clipped by 4 bases and J by 2 bases, with 22 bases between them. Germline V lookup: CDR1 SGHKS, CDR2 YYEKEE (reference sequence). The CDR3 is 17 residues long. The CDR3 DNA reads as TGTGCCAGCAGCCGAGGGGCGGGTATGGGGAATACCTACGAGCAGTACTTC. Translation gives CASSRGAGMGNTYEQYF.

V usage is TRBV4-2 and J usage is TRBJ2-7; 11 bases fit TRBD2. Unmatched junction bases numbered 9, after V lost 0 bases and J lost 2 bases. The CDR3 contains 18 residues. CDR1 and CDR2 from the germline V gene are LGHNA and YNFKEQ. In nucleotides, the CDR3 is TGTGCCAGCAGCCAAGAGTGGGAACTAGCGGGAGTCGCCTACGAGCAGTACTTC. It translates to CASSQEWELAGVAYEQYF.

The table lists this clone with a count of one. The chain combines TRBV10-3 with TRBJ2-3; D not certain. CDR1 and CDR2 from the germline V gene are ENHRY and SYGVKD. The CDR3 consists of 14 residues. Trimming shortened V by 0 bases and J by 2 bases, and 6 bases separated the two germline ends. CDR3 residues: CAISESSATDTQYF. In DNA, the CDR3 is TGTGCCATCAGTGAGTCGTCTGCCACAGATACGCAGTATTTT.

In its sample, this clone was seen once. Within the sample, other DNA sequences also encode this same CDR3. The CDR3 spells CAISESAGQETQYF. DNA for the CDR3: TGTGCCATCAGTGAGTCGGCCGGGCAAGAGACCCAGTACTTC. The chain is built from TRBV10-3 and TRBJ2-5; D call uncertain. This CDR3 has 14 residues. The germline CDR1 and CDR2 sequences are ENHRY and SYGVKD. Deletions cut 0 bases from V and 2 bases from J, with 7 bases between.